These 5 T cell receptor beta chains originate from one sample sequenced in a study of cytomegalovirus exposure and HLA in healthy donors. The study ran its PCR with 60 Vbeta and 13 Jbeta primers. Generated by immunoSEQ multiplex PCR, the TCRdb table keeps only in-frame clones and is missing some. The sample includes approximately 92,000 clones, about two thirds of them seen just once. Material for sequencing was PBMCs. The receptor source for this set is a man aged 55 to 69 in good health and CMV-seronegative.

Note on this clone: Germline and junction disagree at one end, which may indicate a read error. This chain connects TRBV7-2 to TRBJ2-7; 10 nucleotides line up with TRBD2. Looked up from germline, CDR1 is SGHTA and CDR2 is FQGNSA. CDR3 length: 15 amino acids. The CDR3 region is CASSIASGSSHEQYF. The CDR3 DNA reads as TGTGCCAGCAGCATCGCTAGCGGGAGCTCCCACGAGCAGTACTTC. The whole variable domain, filled in from reference TRBV7-2 and TRBJ2-7, reads GAGVSQSPSNKVTEKGKDVELRCDPISGHTALYWYRQSLGQGLEFLIYFQGNSAPDKSGLPSDRFSAERTGGSVSTLTIQRTQQEDSAVYLCASSIASGSSHEQYFGPGTRLTVT.

V usage is TRBV11-2 and J usage is TRBJ2-7, with 9 bases that match TRBD1. This CDR3 region has 16 residues. Per germline, CDR1 SGHAT and CDR2 FQNNGV. The V gene end was trimmed by 4 bases and the J gene end by 2 bases; junction bases not matched to a gene: 9. CDR3 nucleotide sequence: TGTGCCAGCAGCTCCCCCGGACAGGGGACTCCCTACGAGCAGTACTTC. Translation gives CASSSPGQGTPYEQYF. The complete variable domain, with remaining parts taken from reference TRBV11-2 and TRBJ2-7, reads EAGVAQSPRYKIIEKRQSVAFWCNPISGHATLYWYQQILGQGPKLLIQFQNNGVVDDSQLPKDRFSAERLKGVDSTLKIQPAKLEDSAVYLCASSSPGQGTPYEQYFGPGTRLTVT.

This clone was observed a handful of times. The chain is built from TRBV6-6 and TRBJ1-4, with D possibly matching TRBD1 (5 bases). The CDR3 covers 13 residues. Trimming removed 6 bases from V and 7 bases from J, with 12 bases in between. Germline V gene sequence: CDR1 MNHNY, CDR2 SVGAGI (reference sequence). CDR3 protein: CASSRGGGEKLFF. CDR3 in DNA: TGTGCCAGCAGCCGCGGGGGAGGTGAAAAACTGTTTTTT.

A few counts support this clone. The chain links TRBV7-2 to TRBJ2-7; a possible D gene is TRBD1 (5 bases). Germline-derived CDR1 and CDR2 are SGHTA and FQGNSA. Trimming took off 5 bases at V and 0 bases at J, with 11 bases between the two ends. This CDR3 has 14 residues. Here the CDR3 reads CASSGFGASYEQYF. The CDR3 DNA reads as TGTGCCAGCAGCGGATTTGGGGCCTCCTACGAGCAGTACTTC.

The J gene is TRBJ1-1, the V gene TRBV27, with D tentatively TRBD1 (6 bases). Germline assignment: CDR1 MNHEY and CDR2 SMNVEV (reference sequence). V shed 0 bases and J shed 4 bases, with 12 bases lying between them. This CDR3 contains 15 residues. The CDR3 DNA follows: TGTGCCAGCAGTTTATCCCAGGGGCTCGGCACTGAAGCTTTCTTT. This encodes CASSLSQGLGTEAFF.